This T cell receptor beta chain was found in a study of persistence of HIV-infected CD4 T cells. For the study at large: Blood samples, up to roughly 200 mL, came from multiple time points, except two leukapheresis donors sampled once.

Nonspecific anti-CD3/anti-CD28 bead stimulation represents the broad CD4+ T cell repertoire. Sorting selected CD4+ T cells upregulating both CD40 ligand and CD69. Donors had undetectable plasma HIV-1 RNA, under 50 copies/mL, for 4+ years. Donors had CD4+ T cell counts above 400 cells/uL and were CMV-seropositive. The immunoSEQ assay was version 4, run in survey mode. Profiling relied on immunoSEQ multiplex PCR, and the TCRdb table lists in-frame clones only, not all of them. The sample has roughly 45,000 clones; 89% are singletons. Worth noting for this clone: Its matching antigen is unknown.

Trimming cost V 4 bases and J 0 bases, with 7 bases left between them. Germline values: CDR1 WSHSY, CDR2 SAAADI. This CDR3 spans 14 amino acids. This TCR came from an adult man with HIV who was CMV-seropositive. Sequenced here: CD4+ T cells sorted from PBMCs after 18-hour stimulation, sampled from a patient who received antiretroviral therapy. The chain links TRBV10-2 to TRBJ1-3; D gene ambiguous. The CDR3 spells CASSALSSGNTIYF. The CDR3, as DNA: TGCGCCAGCAGTGCATTGAGCTCTGGAAACACCATATATTTT.